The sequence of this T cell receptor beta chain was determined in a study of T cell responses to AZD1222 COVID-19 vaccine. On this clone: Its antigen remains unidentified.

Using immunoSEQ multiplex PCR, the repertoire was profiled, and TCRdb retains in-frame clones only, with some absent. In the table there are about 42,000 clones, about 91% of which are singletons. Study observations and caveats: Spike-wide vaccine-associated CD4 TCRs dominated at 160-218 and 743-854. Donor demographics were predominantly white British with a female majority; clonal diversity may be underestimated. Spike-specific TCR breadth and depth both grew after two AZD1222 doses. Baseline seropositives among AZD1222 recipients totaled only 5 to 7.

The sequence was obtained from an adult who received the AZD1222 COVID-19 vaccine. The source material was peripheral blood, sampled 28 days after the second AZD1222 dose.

CDR3 bases: TGTGCCAGCAGATTAGGCTACGCGAACACCGGGGAGCTGTTTTTT. Translating it yields CASRLGYANTGELFF. The chain uses TRBV3-1 (or the pseudogene TRBV3-2) and TRBJ2-2; D gene ambiguous. Germline CDR1 reads LGHDT; CDR2 reads YNNKEL (reference sequence). The length of the CDR3 is 15 residues. Trimming took 6 bases from V and 0 from J, leaving 11 bases between them.